This T cell receptor (beta chain) was captured in a study of blood T cell repertoires in COVID-19. Study as a whole: Material from acute and convalescent COVID-19 was sourced from the United States, Italy and Spain. PBMCs, B-cell-depleted T cells, or T cells provided the cDNA or gDNA that made up the material.

Residents of approximately 25 US areas, aged about 18 to 95 years, made up the participants. Trimming removed 2 bases from V and 0 bases from J, with 10 bases in between. Germline lookup yields CDR1 MNHNS and CDR2 SASEGT. This CDR3 region has 15 residues. Here immunoSEQ multiplex PCR was the method, and the copy in TCRdb shows in-frame clones only, minus some. This table holds some 350,000 clones, around 87% found once. V gene TRBV6-1 combines with J gene TRBJ1-1, with D perhaps matching TRBD1 (5 bases). The sequenced material came from PBMCs or T cells enriched from blood (not recorded which). The source of this sequence is a woman aged 25 to 39 who had recovered from COVID-19. CDR3 residues: CASSERGSMNTEAFF. As DNA, the CDR3 is TGTGCCAGCAGTGAAAGGGGCAGCATGAACACTGAAGCTTTCTTT.